The entry that follows covers one T cell receptor beta chain sequence. Antigen unknown. V was pared by 1 base and J by 6 bases, with 8 bases of the junction left unmatched. The CDR3 sequence is 15 residues long. Germline lookup yields CDR1 MDHEN and CDR2 SYDVKM. The PCR was carried out with 60 Vbeta primers and 13 Jbeta primers. Authors' processing steps: Roughly 11 million of the 80 million or so unique TCR beta chains counted in a later analysis were shared. Produced via immunoSEQ multiplex PCR; TCRdb's table is partial and in-frame only. D and trimming come from the DNA, and the V and J calls and clone size come from that table. The sample lists around 190,000 clones, approximately 86% occurring once. This sample is part of a study of cytomegalovirus exposure and HLA in healthy donors. Points from the study as a whole: Likely technical artifact: a cluster of highly shared sequence variants.

The sequenced sample was PBMCs. This sequence originates from a young woman in good health and CMV-seronegative. This chain joins TRBV28 and TRBJ2-7; 8 bases are shared with TRBD2. The CDR3 DNA is TGTGCCAGCAGTTTATCGGCCAGGGCGGGGGGCGAGCAGTACTTC. Protein: CASSLSARAGGEQYF. Looking up the rest from reference TRBV28 and TRBJ2-7 gives the full variable domain: DVKVTQSSRYLVKRTGEKVFLECVQDMDHENMFWYRQDPGLGLRLIYFSYDVKMKEKGDIPEGYSVSREKKERFSLILESASTNQTSMYLCASSLSARAGGEQYFGPGTRLTVT.